This T cell receptor beta chain came from a study of blood T cell repertoires in COVID-19 (TCRdb year 2020). General notes on the study: Samples covering the acute and convalescent phases of COVID-19 were provided by collaborators in the United States, Italy and Spain. The material from the prospective study consisted of cDNA or gDNA derived from T cells, B-cell-depleted T cells, or PBMCs. The dataset comprised deeply sampled blood TCRbeta repertoires from subjects exposed to, actively infected with, or recovered from COVID-19. The repertoires were released in a freely available public database intended as a resource for research on the immune response to SARS-CoV-2. Samples were obtained from the ongoing ImmuneRACE study (first 160 participants) and from some 1,200 subjects provided by 6 global collaborators. A de-identified subject ID, COVID-19 status, age in years and sex were almost always included in the sample metadata. Where available, HLA class I and class II types were obtained from metadata supplied by the sample provider rather than from assay-based typing. Broad study findings and their caveats: The quantity of clinical and demographic metadata differed by source and by participant and was supplied without curation.

Note on this clone: Its antigen is not yet known. No much larger clonotype is one base removed from it; base qualities were not supplied.

The collaborating institutions used their own protocols to collect whole blood in K2EDTA tubes. For TCRbeta analysis, collaborators shipped samples as frozen whole blood, isolated PBMCs, or DNA extracted from either of those sample types. Inclusive of the bounding cysteine and phenylalanine, the CDR3 is 18 residues long. Solely the CDR3 DNA is kept, with 54 bases framed from the first base. The V end gives up 4 bases and the J end 1 base, leaving 9 bases in the junction not matched to a gene. The germline V gene encodes CDR1 KGHDR and CDR2 SFDVKD. TCRbeta CDR3 regions were amplified from genomic DNA using the immunoSEQ Assay, a bias-controlled multiplex PCR. The paper's processing steps were these. The number of nucleated cells in each sample was estimated by amplification of reference gene primers within the assay. Sequence reads were collapsed and filtered to measure the absolute abundance of every unique TCRbeta CDR3 rearrangement. For each sample, productive Simpson clonality was calculated as the square root of Simpson's diversity index over productive rearrangements. Drawn from immuneACCESS, this table holds only the in-frame rearrangements with V and J called that TCRdb kept. Clones are partly lost; checked studies trace under half to an unresolved V gene and leave the rest unexplained. The D gene and trimming were derived from the DNA, and the V and J assignments and clone size from that table. The sample has 200,000 to 250,000 clones on record, about 90% of them singletons. The ten largest clones capture around 2.9% of the sample.

The TCR sequence derives from a woman aged 55-69 years with acute or convalescent COVID-19. The chain uses TRBV24-1 and TRBJ2-6; 7 central bases correspond to TRBD1. The material sequenced was peripheral blood. The sequenced DNA: TGTGCCACCAGTGAACCGGACAGGTCTGGGTCTGGGGCCAACGTCCTGACTTTC. This yields the protein CATSEPDRSGSGANVLTF.